This T cell receptor (beta chain) was profiled in a study of cytomegalovirus exposure and HLA in healthy donors. As concerns this clone: What it recognizes is unknown.

Overall study findings and caveats: In vitro assays verified that three CMV-associated chains recognized CMV antigens specifically. The authors enumerated 164 TCR beta chains as linked to cytomegalovirus. The classifier reportedly diagnosed cytomegalovirus status with high sensitivity and specificity. A later look showed TCR association rates differing by HLA locus, highest for DRB1 and lowest for HLA-C.

Primers included in the PCR were 60 Vbeta and 13 Jbeta primers. Clones were read by immunoSEQ multiplex PCR, and TCRdb kept only the in-frame ones, dropping some. The table shows over 130,000 clones, with roughly 74% occurring only once. The sequence came from a woman between 40 and 55 years old in good health and CMV-seropositive. Source material: PBMCs.

The CDR3 reads CASSSLTGTGYGYTF. DNA of the CDR3: TGCGCCAGCAGCTCCCTAACCGGGACAGGCTATGGCTACACCTTC. The chain carries TRBV5-1 and TRBJ1-2, with TRBD1 matching 8 bases. V lost 3 bases, J lost 4 bases, and 8 bases stayed unmatched. The CDR3 sequence is 15 residues long. Germline V gene lookup returns CDR1 SGHRS and CDR2 YFSETQ. Looking up the rest from reference TRBV5-1 and TRBJ1-2 gives the full variable domain: KAGVTQTPRYLIKTRGQQVTLSCSPISGHRSVSWYQQTPGQGLQFLFEYFSETQRNKGNFPGRFSGRQFSNSRSEMNVSTLELGDSALYLCASSSLTGTGYGYTFGSGTRLTVV.